This T cell receptor (beta chain) was captured by sequencing in a study of T and B cells in COVID-19 patients. Across the study: COVID-19 patients gave peripheral blood either during active infection or after recovery. Of some 19 active-infection patients, over 9 were critically ill with mechanical ventilation or extracorporeal membrane oxygenation. Study observations and caveats: Patients with COVID-19 reportedly showed strongly skewed T cell receptor beta variable and joining gene usage. Few blood samples existed from mildly ill patients during symptoms or early in severe cases.

Blood genomic DNA input for TRB amplification was roughly 250-550 ng. CDR3 size: 16 residues. In germline, CDR1 is PRHDT, CDR2 FYEKMQ (reference sequence). A note on this clonotype: The antigen is unknown. The junction and the germline gene differ at one end; a read error may be behind it.

BIOMED2 TRB-A/B primer pools were used in multiplex TRB PCR. TCRdb reanalysed the multiplex PCR reads using MiXCR and keeps one entry per CDR3 protein. The repertoire holds hundreds of distinct CDR3 sequences, with around 28% as singletons. Sequenced: blood. The chain couples TRBV13 to TRBJ1-6, with 8 positions matching TRBD1. The receptor's source is a human donor with active COVID-19. CDR3 in amino acids: CASSLVAGGIYSPLHF. DNA for the CDR3: TGTGCCAGCAGTTTAGTGGCAGGGGGCATATATTCACCCCTCCACTTT.